This T cell receptor (beta chain) was sequenced during a study of CD8 T cells in Susac syndrome. Study-wide results and caveats: As acknowledged by the study, its TCR sequencing and HLA analysis included a relatively small number of individuals.

V shed 5 bases and J shed 5 bases, with 12 bases lying between them. Looked up from germline, CDR1 is SEHNR and CDR2 is FQNEAQ (reference sequence). The CDR3 consists of 13 residues. With regard to this clonotype: The antigen is not known.

A quantity of roughly 0.5 to 1 ug RNA underwent reverse transcription using random hexamers. Amplification of TCR beta CDR3 across 54 Vbeta and 13 Jbeta was performed with immunoSEQ multiplex PCR. TCRdb called the immunoSEQ multiplex PCR reads again in MiXCR, with one record for every CDR3 protein. The data contain 150,000 to 200,000 distinct CDR3 sequences, about 93% of them singletons. CD8+ and CD4+ T cells circulating in blood were sequenced for TCR beta. The CD8+ and CD4+ T cells were negatively isolated, with the TEMRA cells enriched by FACS. The sequencing input was CD4+ T cells from PBMCs. The source is a human donor with multiple sclerosis. The rearrangement uses TRBV7-9 and TRBJ1-1; D is perhaps TRBD1 (5 bases). CDR3 sequence (DNA): TGTGCCAGCAGCCTGGAGGGGCTGACTGAAGCTTTCTTT. Translating gives CASSLEGLTEAFF. The full variable domain, rest sourced from reference TRBV7-9 and TRBJ1-1, is DTGVSQNPRHKITKRGQNVTFRCDPISEHNRLYWYRQTLGQGPEFLTYFQNEAQLEKSRLLSDRFSAERPKGSFSTLEIQRTEQGDSAMYLCASSLEGLTEAFFGQGTRLTVV.